This T cell receptor beta chain comes out of a study of CD4 T cells in relation to SARS-CoV-2 and coronaviruses. The CDR3 is 15 residues long. Per germline, CDR1 SGHTA and CDR2 FQGTGA. V dropped 5 bases and J dropped 1; count of bases not matched to a gene: 7. Using immunoSEQ multiplex PCR, the repertoire was profiled, and TCRdb retains in-frame clones only, with some absent. Among about 12,000 clones listed, 69% were seen once. Unexposed donor CD4+ T cells date from 2011-2018, before the COVID-19 pandemic. Isolation of CD4+ T cells took place after about eleven days in culture. This clone was detected only a few times. The antigen is undetermined.

The chain recombines TRBV7-3 with TRBJ2-7; TRBD2 matches at 8 bases. The sequenced sample consisted of CD4+ T cells from PBMCs, cultured in vitro. The sequence was collected from a human donor in good health. CDR3 amino acids: CASSLSGSLSYEQYF. DNA for the CDR3: TGTGCCAGCAGCCTAAGCGGGAGTTTGTCCTACGAGCAGTACTTC.